This TCR beta chain was profiled in a study of Graves' ophthalmopathy and Graves' hyperthyroidism (dated by TCRdb to 2016 to 2019). A note on the overall study: Peripheral blood samples were taken at the time of initial diagnosis, before any treatment was given. A discovery set of about 99 patients (43 ophthalmopathy, about 59 stable hyperthyroidism) was enrolled to explore V-J signatures distinguishing ophthalmopathy from hyperthyroidism. Following sample collection, hyperthyroidism patients were given methimazole at a starting dose of 30 mg daily, and ophthalmopathy patients were given high-dose intravenous methylprednisolone. The independent validation cohort included approximately 19 hyperthyroidism patients plus 17 patients who later progressed from hyperthyroidism to ophthalmopathy. T-cell repertoires of thyroid tissue and blood were compared in more than five hyperthyroidism patients. The study used signatures of the TCR beta repertoire to tell Graves' ophthalmopathy apart from Graves' hyperthyroidism and to predict which patients would progress to ophthalmopathy. The 95 to 100 discovery patients were divided at random into training and test sets in a 7:3 ratio. In total, approximately 130 blood samples were TCR-sequenced: approximately 42 ophthalmopathy, 75 hyperthyroidism and some 17 hyperthyroidism-to-ophthalmopathy patients.

The CDR3 has 14 amino acids, counting the end cysteine and phenylalanine. The CDR3 DNA has 42 bases and is translated from base 1. CDR1 and CDR2, looked up from the germline V gene, are MNHNS and SASEGT. For repertoire sequencing, the TCR beta CDR3 regions were amplified from RNA transcripts. HTBI primers and the Qiagen OneStep RT-PCR kit were used in a first-round RT-PCR, which was followed by a second-round multiplex PCR, size selection and purification. Sequencing of the libraries was carried out on an Illumina HiSeq2000 in paired-end mode with 100 bp reads. The paper's data handling went like this. Reads were processed with SOAPnuke, discarding reads with adapters, uncalled bases, mean Phred below 15, or no exact constant-primer or identifier match. High-quality paired reads were merged with COPE v1.2.5. Each unique nucleotide sequence was defined as a clonotype, and clonotypes were aligned to IMGT TRB V, D and J references with MiTCR v1.1. The analysis was limited to V-J combinations with a frequency above 0.0001, which together covered 99% to 99.2% of repertoires. For each V-J combination, a TCR clonal expansion and chaos score was defined as F50 clonal expansion divided by the chaos observed in the TCRdist matrix. Features were reduced by Welch's t-statistics and random forest to around 13 V-J combinations, which fed a naive Bayes classifier. The Morisita-Horn index was used to measure how similar the thyroid and blood repertoires were. TCRdb took the public reads, trimmed them with fastp at Q25, ran MiXCR for clone calling and kept in-frame beta chains. Every CDR3 protein is listed once, alongside the most common genes and DNA of its rows. The V and J calls come from TCRdb's annotation, not from the publication. This sample comprises fewer than 400,000 distinct CDR3 sequences, about 16% of them detected only once. The ten most abundant clones make up about 1.4% of the sample.

Overall study results and their limits: In validation, the model predicted ophthalmopathy progression with about 71% sensitivity and roughly 72% specificity; about a dozen predicted patients were CT-confirmed with GO in a median of approximately 6.2 months. No statistical method was used to set the sample size in advance, and the investigators knew which group each participant was assigned to. Most expanded thyroid clonotypes with a frequency above 0.001 also appeared in blood, which suggests that blood repertoires may reflect the immune response in the thyroid. In cross-validation, the 13-signature model distinguished ophthalmopathy from stable hyperthyroidism with around 86% sensitivity and about 81% specificity, while in the test set the corresponding values were 80% and 75%.

Ophthalmopathy patients had moderately to severely active disease, Clinical Activity Score of at least 3, NOSPECS grade of at least 4, and disease duration under 3 months. Patients with other autoimmune diseases, uncontrolled infections, pregnancy or lactation were excluded from the study. Diagnosis relied on clinical symptoms, serum thyroxine, TRAb, thyroid ultrasound and orbital computed tomography. Ficoll-Paque density gradient centrifugation was used to isolate PBMCs from approximately 10 ml of fresh peripheral blood. Total RNA was extracted with Trizol reagent and quality-checked on an Agilent 2100 Bioanalyzer. This clonotype has a count of ten or more. No cognate antigen has been identified for it. The germline gene is not matched at one end of the junction; a read error may be the cause.

In this chain, TRBV6-1 is recombined with TRBJ2-2; 7 central nucleotides agree with TRBD1. Sequencing used peripheral blood. This TCR came from a woman under 30 with Graves' ophthalmopathy. Donor details come from another sample of the same person, matched by shared clones. The CDR3 region: CASSPTGNAGELFF. The bases read TGTGCCAGCAGCCCGACAGGGAACGCCGGGGAGCTGTTTTTT.